A single sample gave rise to the 2 T cell receptor beta chains below, sequenced in a study of shared clonotypes between healthy human individuals. Repertoires were generated with immunoSEQ multiplex PCR, while TCRdb's copy carries only in-frame clones and drops some. The sample comprises roughly 500,000 clones, approximately 80% of which are singletons, and 10% to 15% rests with the top ten. The sequencing sample was made of PBMCs. The receptors derive from a woman in her forties in good health. Some clones in this sample may be carry-over from other donors' samples.

To note about this clone: A much larger clone differs from this one at a single base, so this may be a read error. The chain recombines TRBV28 with TRBJ1-1; D gene uncertain. V lost 7 bases and J 6 bases, leaving 12 bases between the germline ends. The CDR3 is 12 residues long. Germline lookup yields CDR1 MDHEN and CDR2 SYDVKM. CDR3 sequence (DNA): TGTGCCAGCAATTTGTGGTTTGCTGAAGCTTTCTTT. Protein product: CASNLWFAEAFF.

In its sample, this clone was seen many times. This same CDR3 is encoded by further DNA sequences in the sample. The V and J genes are TRBV6-5 and TRBJ2-7; D gene unclear. V was pared by 7 bases and J by 3 bases, with 19 bases between. Germline assignment: CDR1 MNHEY and CDR2 SVGAGI. The CDR3 runs 15 residues. CDR3: CASTPPSGSLYEQYF. As DNA, the CDR3 is TGTGCCAGCACCCCTCCTTCCGGGTCACTCTACGAGCAGTACTTC.